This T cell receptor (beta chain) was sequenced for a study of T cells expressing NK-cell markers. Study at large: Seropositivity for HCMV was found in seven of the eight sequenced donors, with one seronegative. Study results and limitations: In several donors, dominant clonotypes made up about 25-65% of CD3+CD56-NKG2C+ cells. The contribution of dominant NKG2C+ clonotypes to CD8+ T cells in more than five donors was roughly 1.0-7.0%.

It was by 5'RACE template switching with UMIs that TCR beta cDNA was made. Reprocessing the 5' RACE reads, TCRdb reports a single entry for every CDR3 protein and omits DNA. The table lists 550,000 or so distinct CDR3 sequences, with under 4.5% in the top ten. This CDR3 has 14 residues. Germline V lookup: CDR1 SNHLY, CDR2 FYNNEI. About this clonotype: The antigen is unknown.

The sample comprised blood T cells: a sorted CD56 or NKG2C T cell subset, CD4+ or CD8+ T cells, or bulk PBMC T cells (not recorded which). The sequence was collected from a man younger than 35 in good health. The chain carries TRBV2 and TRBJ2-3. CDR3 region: CASSEANAADTQYF.